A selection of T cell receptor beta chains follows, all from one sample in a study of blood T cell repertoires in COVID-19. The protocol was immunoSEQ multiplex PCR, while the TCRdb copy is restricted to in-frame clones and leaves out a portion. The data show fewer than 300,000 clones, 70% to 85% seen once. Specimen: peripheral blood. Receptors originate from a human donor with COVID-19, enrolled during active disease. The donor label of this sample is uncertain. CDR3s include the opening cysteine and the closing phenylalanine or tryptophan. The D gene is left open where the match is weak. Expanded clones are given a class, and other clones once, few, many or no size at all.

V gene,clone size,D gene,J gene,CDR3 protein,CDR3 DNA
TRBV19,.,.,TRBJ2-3,CASTGGTDTQYF,TGTGCCAGTACCGGGGGCACAGATACGCAGTATTTT
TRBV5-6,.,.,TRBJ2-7,CASSWRRPSSYEQYF,TGTGCCAGCAGCTGGAGGCGGCCGAGCTCCTACGAGCAGTACTTC
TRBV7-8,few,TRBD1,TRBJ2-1,CASSPGQLNNEQFF,TGTGCCAGCAGTCCGGGACAGCTAAACAATGAGCAGTTCTTC
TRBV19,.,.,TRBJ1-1,CASSINGELNTEAFF,TGTGCCAGTAGTATCAACGGGGAGTTGAACACTGAAGCTTTCTTT
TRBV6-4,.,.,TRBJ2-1,CASSDGMGQGINEQFF,TGTGCCAGCAGTGACGGAATGGGGCAGGGGATCAATGAGCAGTTCTTC
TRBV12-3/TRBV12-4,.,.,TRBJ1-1,CASSPAEGTEAFF,TGTGCCAGCAGCCCGGCGGAGGGCACTGAAGCTTTCTTT
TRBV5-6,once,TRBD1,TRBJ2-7,CASSLGGTGVRPKGEQYF,TGTGCCAGCAGCTTGGGCGGGACAGGGGTACGACCTAAGGGGGAGCAGTACTTC
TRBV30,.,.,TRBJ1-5,CAWNTGLGQPQHF,TGTGCCTGGAATACAGGCCTCGGACAGCCCCAGCATTTT
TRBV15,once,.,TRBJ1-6,CATSRDPGPNSPLHF,TGTGCCACCAGCAGAGATCCAGGGCCTAATTCACCCCTCCACTTT
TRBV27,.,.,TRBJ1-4,CASSTSVAGLGEKLFF,TGTGCCAGCTCTACTTCGGTAGCAGGGCTGGGTGAAAAACTGTTTTTT
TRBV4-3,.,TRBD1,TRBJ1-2,CASAPHRGLGYTF,TGCGCCAGCGCACCCCACAGGGGGCTAGGCTACACCTTC
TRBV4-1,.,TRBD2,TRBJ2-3,CASSQEGLAGRTDTQYF,TGCGCCAGCAGCCAAGAAGGACTAGCGGGGCGCACAGATACGCAGTATTTT
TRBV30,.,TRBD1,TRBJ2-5,CAWSFGQGVETQYF,TGTGCCTGGAGTTTCGGACAGGGAGTGGAGACCCAGTACTTC
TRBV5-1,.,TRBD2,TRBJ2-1,CASSMGWTSFGNEQFF,TGCGCCAGCAGCATGGGCTGGACTAGCTTCGGGAATGAGCAGTTCTTC
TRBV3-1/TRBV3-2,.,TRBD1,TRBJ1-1,CASSPADRGGASFF,TGTGCCAGCAGCCCGGCGGACAGGGGAGGCGCATCTTTCTTT
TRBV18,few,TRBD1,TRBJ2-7,CASSPGGGGQDEQYF,TGTGCCAGCTCACCAGGGGGTGGGGGACAGGACGAGCAGTACTTC
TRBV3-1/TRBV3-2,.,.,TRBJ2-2,CASSQSFVVSTGELFF,TGTGCCAGCAGCCAGTCTTTTGTAGTGAGCACCGGGGAGCTGTTTTTT
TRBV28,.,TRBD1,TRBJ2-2,CASSVQGPGWELFF,TGTGCCAGCAGTGTACAGGGGCCCGGTTGGGAGCTGTTTTTT
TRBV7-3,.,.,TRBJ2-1,CASSSLSVSYNEQFF,TGTGCCAGCAGTTCTTTATCTGTATCCTACAATGAGCAGTTCTTC
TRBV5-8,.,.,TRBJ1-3,CASSFWQGSGNTIYF,TGTGCCAGCAGCTTTTGGCAGGGATCTGGAAACACCATATATTTT
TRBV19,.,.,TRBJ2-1,CASSIRRGREEEQFF,TGTGCCAGTAGTATCCGACGAGGGCGGGAAGAGGAGCAGTTCTTC
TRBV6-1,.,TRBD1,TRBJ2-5,CASSEIGGVETQYF,TGTGCCAGCAGTGAAATAGGGGGCGTTGAGACCCAGTACTTC
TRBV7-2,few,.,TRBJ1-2,CASSLLQGSYGYTF,TGTGCCAGCAGCTTACTGCAGGGGAGCTATGGCTACACCTTC
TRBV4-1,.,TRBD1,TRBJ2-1,CASSQEGQRMPYNEQFF,TGCGCCAGCAGCCAAGAGGGACAGCGTATGCCCTACAATGAGCAGTTCTTC
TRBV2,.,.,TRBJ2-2,CASGRVRANTGELFF,TGTGCCAGCGGCAGGGTAAGAGCGAACACCGGGGAGCTGTTTTTT
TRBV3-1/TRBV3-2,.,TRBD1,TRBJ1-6,CASSQERTGAGSPLHF,TGTGCCAGCAGCCAAGAACGGACAGGGGCTGGCTCACCCCTCCACTTT
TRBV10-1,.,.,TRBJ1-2,CASSKPPEQNLYGYTF,TGCGCCAGCAGTAAGCCCCCGGAACAGAACCTCTATGGCTACACCTTC
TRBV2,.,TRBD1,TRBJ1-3,CASSPDREAGNTIYF,TGTGCCAGCAGCCCCGACAGGGAGGCTGGAAACACCATATATTTT
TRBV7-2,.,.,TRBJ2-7,CASSPGPRGAYEQYF,TGTGCCAGCAGCCCAGGACCCCGGGGGGCTTACGAGCAGTACTTC
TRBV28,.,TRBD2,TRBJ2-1,CASSFLSGSITNEQFF,TGTGCCAGCAGTTTTTTAAGCGGGAGCATTACAAATGAGCAGTTCTTC
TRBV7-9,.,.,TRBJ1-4,CASSHDRDPRKLFF,TGTGCCAGCAGCCATGACAGAGACCCCCGAAAACTGTTTTTT
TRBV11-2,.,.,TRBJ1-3,CASSLVPTVSGNTIYF,TGTGCCAGCAGTTTAGTCCCGACAGTCTCTGGAAACACCATATATTTT
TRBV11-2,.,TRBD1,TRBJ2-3,CASSTVSGRGTDTQYF,TGTGCCAGCAGCACCGTAAGCGGCAGGGGGACAGATACGCAGTATTTT
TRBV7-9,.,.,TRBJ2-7,CASSLVWGEYEQYF,TGTGCCAGCAGCTTAGTGTGGGGGGAGTACGAGCAGTACTTC
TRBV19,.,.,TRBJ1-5,CASSTATGQPQHF,TGTGCCAGTAGTACGGCAACAGGGCAGCCCCAGCATTTT
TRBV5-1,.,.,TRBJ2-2,CASSLGQAVTGELFF,TGCGCCAGCAGCTTGGGACAGGCGGTAACCGGGGAGCTGTTTTTT
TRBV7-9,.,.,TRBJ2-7,CASSSDYEQYF,TGTGCCAGCAGCTCAGACTACGAGCAGTACTTC
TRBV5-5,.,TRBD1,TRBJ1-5,CASSSQGDQPQHF,TGTGCCAGCAGCTCACAGGGGGATCAGCCCCAGCATTTT
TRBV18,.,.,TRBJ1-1,CASSPDWGANEAFF,TGTGCCAGCTCACCCGATTGGGGCGCGAATGAAGCTTTCTTT
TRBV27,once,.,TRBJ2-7,CASSLSIETEFPYEQYF,TGTGCCAGCAGTTTATCCATAGAGACAGAATTCCCCTACGAGCAGTACTTC
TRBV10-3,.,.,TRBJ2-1,CAISAGGSSYNEQFF,TGTGCCATCAGTGCGGGGGGCAGCTCCTACAATGAGCAGTTCTTC
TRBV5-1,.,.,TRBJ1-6,CASSLVEGDSPLHF,TGCGCCAGCAGCTTGGTGGAGGGTGATTCACCCCTCCACTTT
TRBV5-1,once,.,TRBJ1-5,CASSLGVGDQPQHF,TGCGCCAGCAGCTTGGGGGTCGGGGATCAGCCCCAGCATTTT
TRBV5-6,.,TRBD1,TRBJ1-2,CASSPYRTGNYGYTF,TGTGCCAGCAGCCCATACAGGACAGGCAACTATGGCTACACCTTC
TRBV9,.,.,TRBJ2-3,CASSPRADTQYF,TGTGCCAGCAGCCCCCGAGCAGATACGCAGTATTTT
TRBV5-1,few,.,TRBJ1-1,CASSLAGQGGEAFF,TGCGCCAGCAGCTTGGCCGGGCAGGGAGGTGAAGCTTTCTTT
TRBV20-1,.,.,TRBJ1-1,CSASRAGLSGTEAFF,TGCAGTGCTAGTCGCGCGGGTCTTAGCGGGACTGAAGCTTTCTTT
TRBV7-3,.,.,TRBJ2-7,CASSPDGVAAYEQYF,TGTGCCAGCAGCCCGGACGGAGTAGCGGCCTACGAGCAGTACTTC
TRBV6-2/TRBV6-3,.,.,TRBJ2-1,CASSYSPYNEQFF,TGTGCCAGCAGTTATTCCCCTTACAATGAGCAGTTCTTC
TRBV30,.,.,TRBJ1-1,CAWRRHTNTEAFF,TGTGCCTGGAGGAGACACACGAACACTGAAGCTTTCTTT
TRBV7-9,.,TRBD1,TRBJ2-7,CASNSGTGLYEQYF,TGTGCCAGCAACTCCGGGACAGGACTCTACGAGCAGTACTTC
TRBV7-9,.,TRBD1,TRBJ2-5,CASSFDRAQETQYF,TGTGCCAGCAGCTTTGACAGGGCGCAAGAGACCCAGTACTTC
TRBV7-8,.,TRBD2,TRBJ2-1,CASSLDGTRIGEQFF,TGTGCCAGCAGCTTAGACGGGACTAGAATTGGGGAGCAGTTCTTC
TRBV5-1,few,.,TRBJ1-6,CASSLDGTGSPLHF,TGCGCCAGCAGCTTGGACGGGACTGGATCACCCCTCCACTTT
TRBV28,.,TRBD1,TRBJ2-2,CASRPSGTGGYTGELFF,TGTGCCAGCAGACCCTCCGGGACAGGGGGCTACACCGGGGAGCTGTTTTTT
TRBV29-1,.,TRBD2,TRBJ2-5,CSVAASGNQETQYF,TGCAGCGTTGCGGCTAGCGGGAATCAAGAGACCCAGTACTTC